Listed below are T cell receptor beta chains from one sample, sequenced in a study of blood T cells in healthy people across ages. Each CDR3 protein gets one entry after TCRdb re-called the 5' RACE reads with MiXCR. The sample records hundreds of thousands of distinct CDR3 sequences, around 46% being singletons. Sequenced material: blood. The receptors come from a young man in good health. Each CDR3 is given with its conserved first and last residue. A D gene is named only where the DNA matches it firmly. Clone size is shown for a subset of rows, as once, few, many or a class of expanded clone.

CDR3: CASSSTSNYNEQFF; DNA: TGTGCCAGCAGCTCGACTAGCAACTACAATGAGCAGTTCTTC; length: 14; V: TRBV7-2; J: TRBJ2-1; size: NA; D: TRBD2
CDR3: CASKFSSSGNTDTQYF; DNA: TGCGCCAGCAAATTCAGCTCTAGCGGAAACACAGATACGCAGTATTTT; length: 16; V: TRBV4-1; J: TRBJ2-3; size: NA; D: TRBD2
CDR3: CASSEFATEGEQYF; DNA: TGTGCCAGCAGTGAATTCGCGACGGAAGGGGAGCAGTACTTC; length: 14; V: TRBV25-1; J: TRBJ2-5; size: few; D: NA
CDR3: CASSQEIGQGNQPQHF; DNA: TGTGCCAGCAGCCAAGAGATCGGGCAGGGAAATCAGCCCCAGCATTTT; length: 16; V: TRBV4-2; J: TRBJ1-5; size: NA; D: NA
CDR3: CASNMGIDEQYF; DNA: TGTGCCAGCAATATGGGGATTGACGAGCAGTACTTC; length: 12; V: TRBV6-6; J: TRBJ2-7; size: NA; D: NA
CDR3: CSASAGFNEQFF; DNA: TGCAGTGCTAGTGCCGGATTCAATGAGCAGTTCTTC; length: 12; V: TRBV20-1; J: TRBJ2-1; size: few; D: NA
CDR3: CASGRPSMELEAFF; DNA: TGTGCCAGCGGCCGCCCTAGTATGGAGTTGGAAGCTTTCTTT; length: 14; V: TRBV27; J: TRBJ1-1; size: NA; D: NA
CDR3: CSAHRLAGLAGYTF; DNA: TGCAGTGCCCACCGGCTGGCAGGGCTGGCCGGCTACACCTTC; length: 14; V: TRBV20-1; J: TRBJ1-2; size: NA; D: NA
CDR3: CASSQEIRADTQYF; DNA: TGCGCCAGCAGCCAAGAGATTAGGGCAGATACGCAGTATTTT; length: 14; V: TRBV4-3; J: TRBJ2-3; size: NA; D: NA
CDR3: CASSQVDRVFFNEQFF; DNA: TGTGCCAGCAGCCAAGTAGACAGGGTGTTTTTCAATGAGCAGTTCTTC; length: 16; V: TRBV14; J: TRBJ2-1; size: few; D: TRBD1
CDR3: CASSPAGPKIYEQYF; DNA: TGCGCCAGCAGCCCGGCGGGACCGAAGATATACGAGCAGTACTTC; length: 15; V: TRBV4-1; J: TRBJ2-7; size: NA; D: NA
CDR3: CASSLPLNTGGSNNEQFF; DNA: TGTGCCAGCAGTTTACCCCTTAATACAGGGGGTTCAAACAATGAGCAGTTCTTC; length: 18; V: TRBV12-3/TRBV12-4; J: TRBJ2-1; size: NA; D: TRBD1
CDR3: CASSRALLDYNEQFF; DNA: TGTGCCAGCAGCCGCGCACTCTTAGATTACAATGAGCAGTTCTTC; length: 15; V: TRBV4-2; J: TRBJ2-1; size: few; D: NA
CDR3: CASCSREMNTEAFF; DNA: TGTGCCAGCTGCTCAAGGGAAATGAACACTGAAGCTTTCTTT; length: 14; V: TRBV6-1; J: TRBJ1-1; size: NA; D: NA
CDR3: CASSLWPNSPLHF; DNA: TGTGCCAGCAGTTTATGGCCGAATTCACCCCTCCACTTT; length: 13; V: TRBV28; J: TRBJ1-6; size: NA; D: NA